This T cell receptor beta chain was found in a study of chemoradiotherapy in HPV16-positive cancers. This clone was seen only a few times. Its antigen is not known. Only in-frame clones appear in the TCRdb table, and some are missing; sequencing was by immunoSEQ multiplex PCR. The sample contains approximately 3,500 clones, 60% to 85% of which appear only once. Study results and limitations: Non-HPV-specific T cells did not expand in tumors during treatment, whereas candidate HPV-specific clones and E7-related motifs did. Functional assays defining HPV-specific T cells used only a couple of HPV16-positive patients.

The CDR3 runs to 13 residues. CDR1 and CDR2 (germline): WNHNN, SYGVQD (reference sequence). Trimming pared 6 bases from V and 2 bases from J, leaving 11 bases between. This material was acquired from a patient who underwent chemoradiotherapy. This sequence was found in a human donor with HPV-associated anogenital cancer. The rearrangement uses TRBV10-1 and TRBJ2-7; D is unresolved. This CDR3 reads CASSPGLTYEQYF. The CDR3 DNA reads TGCGCCAGCAGCCCCGGGCTCACCTACGAGCAGTACTTC.